A selection of T cell receptor beta chains follows, all from one sample in a study of blood T cell repertoires in COVID-19. TCRdb keeps only in-frame clones here, not all; method: immunoSEQ multiplex PCR. The sample shows about 200,000 clones, approximately 91% of them seen only once. Sample: peripheral blood. Every receptor here comes from a woman between 40 and 55 years old with acute or convalescent COVID-19. Each CDR3 is given with its conserved first and last residue. Fields, in order: CDR3 length, D gene, clone size, J gene, V gene, CDR3 protein, CDR3 DNA. A D gene is named only where the DNA matches it firmly. Only some rows state a clone size, as once, few, many or a class for expanded clones.

CDR3 length: 12
D gene: -
clone size: -
J gene: TRBJ1-6
V gene: TRBV30
CDR3 protein: CAWNEYNSPLHF
CDR3 DNA: TGTGCCTGGAATGAGTACAATTCACCCCTCCACTTT

CDR3 length: 14
D gene: TRBD1
clone size: few
J gene: TRBJ1-6
V gene: TRBV6-1
CDR3 protein: CASSEGTGGTPLHF
CDR3 DNA: TGTGCCAGCAGTGAGGGGACAGGAGGGACACCCCTCCACTTT

CDR3 length: 14
D gene: -
clone size: -
J gene: TRBJ2-1
V gene: TRBV5-1
CDR3 protein: CASSPRTDYNEQFF
CDR3 DNA: TGCGCCAGCAGCCCGAGGACAGACTACAATGAGCAGTTCTTC

CDR3 length: 15
D gene: -
clone size: -
J gene: TRBJ1-1
V gene: TRBV30
CDR3 protein: CAWGAGDLRYTEAFF
CDR3 DNA: TGTGCCTGGGGGGCGGGAGATCTAAGGTACACTGAAGCTTTCTTT

CDR3 length: 17
D gene: -
clone size: -
J gene: TRBJ1-1
V gene: TRBV28
CDR3 protein: CASSRGQGSLMNTEAFF
CDR3 DNA: TGTGCCAGCTCGAGGGGCCAGGGGAGCTTAATGAACACTGAAGCTTTCTTT

CDR3 length: 12
D gene: -
clone size: -
J gene: TRBJ1-1
V gene: TRBV5-6
CDR3 protein: CASSFKLGGAFF
CDR3 DNA: TGTGCCAGCAGCTTCAAACTCGGGGGGGCTTTCTTT

CDR3 length: 14
D gene: -
clone size: -
J gene: TRBJ1-4
V gene: TRBV7-8
CDR3 protein: CASSPYREGEKLFF
CDR3 DNA: TGTGCCAGCAGCCCCTACAGGGAAGGTGAAAAACTGTTTTTT

CDR3 length: 12
D gene: -
clone size: -
J gene: TRBJ2-3
V gene: TRBV12-3/TRBV12-4
CDR3 protein: CASSFRPDTQYF
CDR3 DNA: TGTGCCAGCAGTTTCCGTCCAGATACGCAGTATTTT

CDR3 length: 14
D gene: -
clone size: -
J gene: TRBJ1-6
V gene: TRBV5-1
CDR3 protein: CASRIGTGHSPLHF
CDR3 DNA: TGCGCCAGCAGAATAGGAACAGGGCATTCACCCCTCCACTTT

CDR3 length: 11
D gene: -
clone size: once
J gene: TRBJ1-1
V gene: TRBV6-5
CDR3 protein: CAGGEGAEAFF
CDR3 DNA: TGTGCCGGCGGGGAGGGGGCTGAAGCTTTCTTT